A selection of T cell receptor beta chains follows, all from one sample in a study of blood T cells in healthy people across ages. TCRdb processed the 5' RACE reads anew with MiXCR; each CDR3 protein has one entry. The sample has 1.5 million to 2 million distinct CDR3 sequences; 30% to 40% are singletons. The sample was blood. The receptors stem from a woman in her twenties or thirties in good health. Each CDR3 is given with its conserved first and last residue. Each record gives: V gene, D gene, J gene, clone size, CDR3 protein, CDR3 DNA. A D gene is named only where the DNA matches it firmly. A clone size is listed for some rows: how often the clone was seen (once, few, many), or a class if it is expanded.

TRBV12-3/TRBV12-4,NA,TRBJ1-1,many,CASSSRAGDTEAFF,TGTGCCAGCAGTTCCCGGGCGGGCGACACTGAAGCTTTCTTT
TRBV4-1,TRBD1,TRBJ2-2,NA,CASSHPTTGGGTGELFF,TGCGCCAGCAGCCATCCAACCACAGGGGGAGGCACCGGGGAGCTGTTTTTT
TRBV20-1,NA,TRBJ1-2,few,CSARVPGGDGYTF,TGCAGTGCTAGAGTCCCGGGGGGGGATGGCTACACCTTC
TRBV25-1,TRBD1,TRBJ2-6,NA,CASSGPGQGGSSGANVLTF,TGTGCCAGCAGTGGTCCCGGACAGGGAGGAAGCTCTGGGGCCAACGTCCTGACTTTC
TRBV4-1,TRBD2,TRBJ2-1,NA,CASSRDSGTSYNEQFF,TGCGCCAGCAGCCGGGATAGCGGGACCTCCTACAATGAGCAGTTCTTC
TRBV29-1,TRBD2,TRBJ2-5,few,CSVAGTSRLQETQYF,TGCAGCGTTGCCGGGACTAGCAGACTACAAGAGACCCAGTACTTC
TRBV7-9,NA,TRBJ2-7,few,CASSLMGRPGYEQYF,TGTGCCAGCAGCTTAATGGGGCGGCCAGGGTACGAGCAGTACTTC
TRBV10-3,NA,TRBJ1-6,NA,CATGDRGSPLHF,TGTGCCACGGGGGATCGCGGTTCACCCCTCCACTTT
TRBV9,TRBD2,TRBJ2-5,NA,CASSVGASGRFEETQYF,TGTGCCAGCAGCGTAGGAGCTAGCGGGAGGTTCGAAGAGACCCAGTACTTC
TRBV20-1,NA,TRBJ2-1,few,CSATGSLNKNEQFF,TGCAGTGCGACCGGGAGCTTGAACAAGAATGAGCAGTTCTTC
TRBV6-5,TRBD1,TRBJ1-2,once,CASVGEGQKDYGYTF,TGTGCTTCAGTGGGGGAGGGACAGAAAGACTATGGCTACACCTTC
TRBV30,TRBD1,TRBJ2-1,NA,CAWSGPDRGLPEEQFF,TGTGCCTGGAGTGGACCGGACAGGGGACTCCCGGAAGAGCAGTTCTTC
TRBV20-1,NA,TRBJ2-1,NA,CSVYNPNGQFF,TGCAGTGTTTACAACCCCAATGGGCAGTTCTTC
TRBV9,NA,TRBJ2-2,few,CASSGLVAGELFF,TGTGCCAGCAGCGGCCTAGTTGCCGGGGAGCTGTTTTTT
TRBV5-1,NA,TRBJ1-1,NA,CASSLGSGLGTEAFF,TGCGCCAGCAGCTTGGGGTCAGGACTCGGCACTGAAGCTTTCTTT
TRBV5-4,TRBD1,TRBJ1-1,NA,CASSDRGKLNTEAFF,TGTGCCAGCAGTGACAGGGGGAAACTGAACACTGAAGCTTTCTTT
TRBV28,NA,TRBJ1-2,NA,CASSGTGYFSNYGYTF,TGTGCCAGCAGTGGCACAGGGTATTTTTCCAACTATGGCTACACCTTC
TRBV10-3,TRBD1,TRBJ2-3,NA,CAISVQGSDTQYF,TGTGCCATCAGTGTACAGGGGTCAGATACGCAGTATTTT
TRBV10-3,NA,TRBJ1-1,NA,CAISVLGTEAFF,TGTGCCATCAGTGTATTAGGGACTGAAGCTTTCTTT
TRBV7-2,NA,TRBJ2-1,NA,CASSLSRYQGNEQFF,TGTGCCAGCAGCTTAAGCCGTTACCAGGGCAATGAGCAGTTCTTC
TRBV5-8,NA,TRBJ1-4,NA,CASSLRTELFF,TGTGCCAGCAGCTTAAGGACAGAACTGTTTTTT
TRBV3-1,NA,TRBJ1-1,few,CASSQMERGAFF,TGTGCCAGCAGCCAAATGGAACGGGGGGCTTTCTTT
TRBV30,NA,TRBJ1-2,few,CAWTPQGNGYTF,TGTGCCTGGACCCCTCAGGGTAATGGCTACACCTTC
TRBV4-2,TRBD2,TRBJ2-1,few,CASSPPALAVSYNEQFF,TGTGCCAGCAGCCCCCCGGCACTAGCGGTTTCCTACAATGAGCAGTTCTTC
TRBV20-1,NA,TRBJ1-6,few,CSARDAGFSNSPLHF,TGCAGTGCTAGAGATGCAGGATTCTCCAATTCACCCCTCCACTTT
TRBV10-3,NA,TRBJ1-2,NA,CAISDTQNYGYTF,TGTGCCATCAGTGACACACAAAACTATGGCTACACCTTC
TRBV28,NA,TRBJ1-2,NA,CASNPSPGASGYTF,TGTGCCAGCAACCCCTCCCCAGGGGCCAGTGGCTACACCTTC
TRBV20-1,NA,TRBJ2-7,NA,CSAEGYGDEQYF,TGCAGTGCTGAGGGGTATGGGGACGAGCAGTACTTC
TRBV12-3/TRBV12-4,TRBD1,TRBJ2-7,NA,CASSSRRTGTYEQYF,TGTGCCAGCAGTTCCCGTCGGACAGGGACCTACGAGCAGTACTTC
TRBV24-1,NA,TRBJ1-1,few,CATSDGEAFF,TGTGCCACCAGTGACGGGGAAGCTTTCTTT
TRBV5-1,NA,TRBJ1-1,few,CASSWTDLNTEAFF,TGCGCCAGCAGTTGGACAGATTTAAACACTGAAGCTTTCTTT
TRBV20-1,NA,TRBJ2-5,NA,CSARTAGETQYF,TGCAGTGCTAGAACAGCGGGAGAGACCCAGTACTTC
TRBV18,TRBD2,TRBJ2-5,NA,CASSPRAQRGQETQYF,TGTGCCAGCTCACCAAGAGCCCAGCGGGGCCAAGAGACCCAGTACTTC
TRBV24-1,TRBD1,TRBJ2-5,few,CATSDSGTALQETQYF,TGTGCCACCAGTGATTCCGGGACAGCACTCCAAGAGACCCAGTACTTC
TRBV12-3/TRBV12-4,NA,TRBJ2-3,few,CASSKRAAAMADTQYF,TGTGCCAGCAGTAAGCGTGCCGCAGCAATGGCAGATACGCAGTATTTT
TRBV20-1,NA,TRBJ1-6,NA,CSGETENYNSPLHF,TGCAGTGGGGAGACAGAAAACTATAATTCACCCCTCCACTTT
TRBV5-4,NA,TRBJ2-7,NA,CASSFLGWEQYF,TGTGCCAGCAGCTTTCTTGGGTGGGAGCAGTACTTC
TRBV20-1,NA,TRBJ2-3,few,CSAQVNTDTQYF,TGCAGTGCCCAAGTGAACACAGATACGCAGTATTTT
TRBV28,NA,TRBJ1-1,few,CASSFLGPPGVNTEAFF,TGTGCCAGCAGTTTCCTAGGGCCCCCAGGGGTAAACACTGAAGCTTTCTTT
TRBV20-1,TRBD1,TRBJ1-5,NA,CSARDWGQGSNQPQHF,TGCAGTGCTAGAGATTGGGGACAGGGGAGCAATCAGCCCCAGCATTTT
TRBV7-2,NA,TRBJ2-1,NA,CASSLVGRSGNEQFF,TGTGCCAGCAGCTTAGTGGGCAGATCTGGGAATGAGCAGTTCTTC
TRBV6-2/TRBV6-3,NA,TRBJ1-5,few,CASNPLRGDNQPQHF,TGTGCCAGCAACCCCCTTCGAGGGGATAATCAGCCCCAGCATTTT
TRBV4-1,TRBD1,TRBJ1-5,few,CASSQDHRDREKNQPQHF,TGCGCCAGCAGCCAAGACCACCGGGACAGGGAAAAGAATCAGCCCCAGCATTTT
TRBV5-6,NA,TRBJ2-1,NA,CASSLVSGNERFF,TGTGCCAGCAGCTTGGTGTCCGGGAATGAGCGGTTCTTC
TRBV12-3/TRBV12-4,NA,TRBJ2-3,few,CASRMGWSLIDTQYF,TGTGCCAGCAGGATGGGATGGAGTTTGATCGATACGCAGTATTTT
TRBV5-1,TRBD2,TRBJ2-6,NA,CANNPTSGNAGANALTF,TGCGCCAACAACCCGACTAGCGGGAACGCTGGGGCCAACGCCCTGACTTTC
TRBV4-2,NA,TRBJ1-2,NA,CASSPTGVPGVRLNYGYTF,TGTGCCAGCAGCCCGACTGGGGTACCGGGCGTTCGTCTTAACTATGGCTACACCTTC
TRBV18,NA,TRBJ2-5,many,CASSPRPETQYF,TGTGCCAGCTCACCACGGCCAGAGACCCAGTACTTC